A single sample gave rise to the 20 T cell receptor beta chains below, sequenced in a study of cytomegalovirus exposure and HLA in healthy donors. The PCR had 60 Vbeta and 13 Jbeta primers. The repertoire was sequenced with immunoSEQ multiplex PCR; TCRdb's copy has only in-frame clones and lacks some. The table has 100,000 to 150,000 clones, 82% seen once. The sample consisted of PBMCs. These receptors were taken from a woman aged 50 to 60 in good health and CMV-seropositive.

This clone was counted between two and nine times. The chain joins TRBV29-1 to TRBJ2-3, with 10 bases lining up with TRBD2. CDR1 is SQVTM and CDR2 is ANQGSEA in the germline V gene. The junction had 5 bases not matched to a gene; V was cut back by 6 bases and J by 2 bases. This CDR3 is 14 amino acids long. In DNA, the CDR3 is TGCAGCGTCCTAGCGGGAGTAACCACAGATACGCAGTATTTT. Translating it yields CSVLAGVTTDTQYF.

The rearrangement joins TRBV7-9 to TRBJ1-4; weak D call: TRBD1 (5 bases). From germline, CDR1 is SEHNR and CDR2 FQNEAQ (reference sequence). V gave up 5 bases and J gave up 0 bases, with 7 bases separating them. CDR3 size: 14 residues. The CDR3 reads CASSRQTTNEKLFF. Written as DNA, the CDR3 is TGTGCCAGCAGCAGACAGACAACTAATGAAAAACTGTTTTTT.

The CDR3 sequence: CASSLSGDYEQYF. The CDR3 DNA sequence: TGTGCCAGCAGCCTTAGCGGAGACTACGAGCAGTACTTC. This chain links TRBV7-3 with TRBJ2-7; D is possibly TRBD2 (6 bases). V lost 5 bases and J 3 bases, leaving 11 bases between the germline ends. Germline CDR1 and CDR2: SGHTA and FQGTGA. There are 13 residues in the CDR3.

This clone has a handful of counts. The CDR3 nucleotides read TGTGCCAGCAGCTTAGGGGGGCCTGGGGCCAACGTCCTGACTTTC. Its translation is CASSLGGPGANVLTF. The chain is built from TRBV13 and TRBJ2-6, with D possibly being TRBD1 (5 bases). Looked up from germline, CDR1 is PRHDT and CDR2 is FYEKMQ (reference sequence). This CDR3 comprises 15 residues. V dropped 0 bases and J dropped 2 bases, with 5 bases sitting between them. The complete variable domain, with remaining parts taken from reference TRBV13 and TRBJ2-6, reads AAGVIQSPRHLIKEKRETATLKCYPIPRHDTVYWYQQGPGQDPQFLISFYEKMQSDKGSIPDRFSAQQFSDYHSELNMSSLELGDSALYFCASSLGGPGANVLTFGAGSRLTVL.

J is TRBJ2-5 and V is TRBV28, with no clear D. The CDR3 length is 15 residues. Germline CDR1 and CDR2: MDHEN and SYDVKM. V gave up 3 bases and J gave up 4 bases, with 15 bases separating them. The DNA of the CDR3 is TGTGCCAGCAGTTTTTTACTTCCGCTAGGAGAGACCCAGTACTTC. Its protein product is CASSFLLPLGETQYF.

This clone was observed once. J is TRBJ2-3 and V is TRBV2; 7 nucleotides match TRBD1. The CDR3 consists of 20 residues. Germline V lookup: CDR1 SNHLY, CDR2 FYNNEI. V dropped 1 base and J dropped 0; count of bases not matched to a gene: 16. CDR3 nucleotides: TGTGCCAGCAGTGAAGTTGGGACAGCCCTACGGACGACTAGCACAGATACGCAGTATTTT. Its translation is CASSEVGTALRTTSTDTQYF.

The V and J genes are TRBV30 and TRBJ1-6; D not resolved. This CDR3 region has 12 residues. The V and J ends lost 3 bases and 8 bases respectively, with 8 bases between them. Germline lookup yields CDR1 GTSNPN and CDR2 SVGIG (reference sequence). CDR3 sequence reads: CAWSYRDSPLHF. The CDR3 DNA sequence: TGTGCCTGGAGCTACCGCGATTCACCCCTCCACTTT.

The chain links TRBV27 to TRBJ2-6; 11 bases fit TRBD2. V gave up 5 bases and J gave up 4 bases; unmatched junction bases: 7. Germline-derived CDR1 and CDR2 are MNHEY and SMNVEV (reference sequence). The CDR3 runs 17 residues. The CDR3 spells CASSLSGGAGGANVLTF. DNA for the CDR3: TGTGCCAGCAGTCTTAGCGGGGGGGCAGGAGGGGCCAACGTCCTGACTTTC.

V and J are TRBV30 and TRBJ2-7, with D tentatively TRBD2 (5 bases). From germline, CDR1 is GTSNPN and CDR2 SVGIG (reference sequence). The CDR3 has 12 residues. Trimming took off 3 bases at V and 5 bases at J, with 11 bases between the two ends. CDR3 loop: CAWSLVEDEQYF. The CDR3 coding sequence is TGTGCCTGGAGCCTCGTGGAGGACGAGCAGTACTTC.

This clone was observed a handful of times. The chain employs TRBV19 and TRBJ1-2; 8 nucleotides match TRBD1. The CDR3 extends over 14 amino acids. Germline values: CDR1 LNHDA, CDR2 SQIVND (reference sequence). V dropped 4 bases and J dropped 14; count of bases not matched to a gene: 15. CDR3: CASSTYRDRKDTTF. As DNA, the CDR3 is TGTGCCAGTAGTACATACCGGGACAGGAAAGATACAACCTTC.

The rearrangement links TRBV10-3 to TRBJ1-4, with D possibly being TRBD1 (5 bases). The CDR3 covers 13 residues. The V gene lost 6 bases and the J gene lost 10 bases, with 15 bases spanning the gap. In germline, CDR1 is ENHRY, CDR2 SYGVKD. The CDR3 loop reads CAIRGTSGGKLFF. The CDR3 coding sequence is TGTGCCATCAGGGGGACGTCGGGAGGAAAACTGTTTTTT.

This sequence joins TRBV6-1 and TRBJ1-2, with D possibly matching TRBD1 (6 bases). The ends were cut back, 8 bases at V and 9 bases at J, with 19 bases in the middle. The germline V gene has CDR1 MNHNS and CDR2 SASEGT. The CDR3 totals 13 residues. The CDR3 region has the DNA TGTGCCAGCTCTCAGGGGCGTTCTTCCCGCTACACCTTC. Its protein is CASSQGRSSRYTF.

This clone came up once. The chain has TRBV29-1 and TRBJ1-2, with D unclear. Trimming pared 4 bases from V and 5 bases from J, leaving 5 bases between. The germline V gene has CDR1 SQVTM and CDR2 ANQGSEA. This CDR3 contains 10 residues. The CDR3 DNA sequence: TGCAGCGTTGGAGGGTATGGCTACACCTTC. Residues: CSVGGYGYTF.

This chain links TRBV9 with TRBJ1-1; weak D call: TRBD1 (6 bases). V shed 0 bases and J shed 3 bases, with 12 bases lying between them. The CDR3 has 15 amino acids. CDR1 is SGDLS, CDR2 YYNGEE, per germline. The CDR3, as DNA: TGTGCCAGCAGCGTAGATTCAGGGGCGGACACTGAAGCTTTCTTT. Its protein product is CASSVDSGADTEAFF.

CDR3 loop: CASSVVGSNTYNEQFF. The CDR3 nucleotides read TGTGCCAGCAGCGTAGTGGGGAGCAACACCTACAATGAGCAGTTCTTC. V is TRBV9 and J is TRBJ2-1; possible D gene TRBD2, 5 bases. The CDR3 is 16 residues long. V lost 0 bases and J 2 bases, leaving 12 bases between the germline ends. CDR1 is SGDLS, CDR2 YYNGEE, per germline. Full variable domain (remainder filled in from reference TRBV9 and TRBJ2-1): DSGVTQTPKHLITATGQRVTLRCSPRSGDLSVYWYQQSLDQGLQFLIQYYNGEERAKGNILERFSAQQFPDLHSELNLSSLELGDSALYFCASSVVGSNTYNEQFFGPGTRLTVL.

The gene calls are TRBV7-9 and TRBJ1-2; tentative D call: TRBD1 (6 bases). The CDR3 loop spans 13 amino acids. In germline, CDR1 is SEHNR, CDR2 FQNEAQ (reference sequence). Trimming shortened V by 5 bases and J by 2 bases, and 9 bases separated the two germline ends. CDR3 sequence (DNA): TGTGCCAGCAGCCTTGGACAGAACTATGGCTACACCTTC. Protein product: CASSLGQNYGYTF.

Regarding this clone: Distinct nucleotide sequences in the sample also encode this CDR3. The chain is built from TRBV2 and TRBJ1-2; TRBD1 is a possible D gene (6 bases). This CDR3 comprises 14 residues. V was cut by 7 bases and J by 4 bases, with 16 bases left in between. Germline loops: CDR1 SNHLY, CDR2 FYNNEI. In nucleotides, the CDR3 is TGTGCCAGCATTCCCTACCCAGGGGCCTATGGCTACACCTTC. This sequence encodes CASIPYPGAYGYTF.

This clone is a singleton in its sample. The genes are TRBV5-1 and TRBJ2-4; TRBD2 matches at 8 bases. The CDR3 runs to 20 residues. Germline lookup yields CDR1 SGHRS and CDR2 YFSETQ. The V gene end was trimmed by 1 base and the J gene end by 1 base; junction bases not matched to a gene: 16. The CDR3 DNA sequence: TGCGCCAGCAGCTTGAAGTCTCGGACTAGCCTATCTGATGCCAAAAACATTCAGTACTTC. It encodes CASSLKSRTSLSDAKNIQYF. Full variable domain (outside the CDR3, taken from reference TRBV5-1 and TRBJ2-4): KAGVTQTPRYLIKTRGQQVTLSCSPISGHRSVSWYQQTPGQGLQFLFEYFSETQRNKGNFPGRFSGRQFSNSRSEMNVSTLELGDSALYLCASSLKSRTSLSDAKNIQYFGAGTRLSVL.

This rearrangement joins TRBV18 to TRBJ1-6, with 7 bases matching TRBD1. This CDR3 spans 15 amino acids. CDR1 and CDR2 from the germline V gene are KGHSH and LQKENI. V was clipped by 2 bases and J by 7 bases; unmatched bases: 5. In DNA, the CDR3 is TGTGCCAGCTCACCAGGACAGGTGGGCAATTCACCCCTCCACTTT. Translating it yields CASSPGQVGNSPLHF. The full variable domain, rest sourced from reference TRBV18 and TRBJ1-6, is NAGVMQNPRHLVRRRGQEARLRCSPMKGHSHVYWYRQLPEEGLKFMVYLQKENIIDESGMPKERFSAEFPKEGPSILRIQQVVRGDSAAYFCASSPGQVGNSPLHFGNGTRLTVT.

The chain carries TRBV11-3 and TRBJ2-3; no definite D call. Germline lookup yields CDR1 SGHNT and CDR2 YENEEA. This CDR3 comprises 13 residues. The V end lost 1 base, the J end lost 1 base, and 3 bases lay between the germline ends. The CDR3 DNA reads as TGTGCCAGCAGCTTAGCCGGCACAGATACGCAGTATTTT. Protein: CASSLAGTDTQYF.